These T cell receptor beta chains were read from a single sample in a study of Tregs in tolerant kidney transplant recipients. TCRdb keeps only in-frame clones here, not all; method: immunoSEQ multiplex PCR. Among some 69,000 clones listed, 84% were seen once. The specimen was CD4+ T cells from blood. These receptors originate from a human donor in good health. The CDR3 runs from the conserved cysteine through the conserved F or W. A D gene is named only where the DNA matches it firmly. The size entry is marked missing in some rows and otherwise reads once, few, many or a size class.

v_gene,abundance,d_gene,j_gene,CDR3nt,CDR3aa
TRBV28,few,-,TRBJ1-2,TGTGCCAGCAGTCTCCCCCGGGGCGACTATGGCTACACCTTC,CASSLPRGDYGYTF
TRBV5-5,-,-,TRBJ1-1,TGTGCCAGCAGCTTGTCCAGGGGAGAAGCTTTCTTT,CASSLSRGEAFF
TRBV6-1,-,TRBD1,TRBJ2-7,TGTGCCAGCAGTGTGGGACAGGTCTACGAGCAGTACTTC,CASSVGQVYEQYF
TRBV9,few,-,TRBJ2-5,TGTGCCAGCAGCGTAGGAGCGGACAGCCAAGAGACCCAGTACTTC,CASSVGADSQETQYF
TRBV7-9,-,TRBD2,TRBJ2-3,TGTGCCAGCAGATTAACGGGAGGACCGGATACGCAGTATTTT,CASRLTGGPDTQYF
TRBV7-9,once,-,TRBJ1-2,TGTGCCAGCAGCTTGGGGCGCGCCGGTGGCTACACCTTC,CASSLGRAGGYTF
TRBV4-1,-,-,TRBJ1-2,TGCGCCAGCAGCCAAGATTCAACACCACGTAACTATGGCTACACCTTC,CASSQDSTPRNYGYTF
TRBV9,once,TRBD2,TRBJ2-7,TGTGCCAGCAGCGTAGGGTTTTGGCGGGAGCCCCCCCACGAGCAGTACTTC,CASSVGFWREPPHEQYF
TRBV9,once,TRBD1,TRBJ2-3,TGTGCCAGCAGCCTCGGACAGGGGAGGATAGATACGCAGTATTTT,CASSLGQGRIDTQYF
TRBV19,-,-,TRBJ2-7,TGTGCCAGTACCCCCCGACTAGTTTCGAATGGCGAGCAGTACTTC,CASTPRLVSNGEQYF
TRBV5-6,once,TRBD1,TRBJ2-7,TGTGCCAGCAGCTACAGGGGGCTCTCCTACGAGCAGTACTTC,CASSYRGLSYEQYF
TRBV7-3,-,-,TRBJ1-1,TGTGCCAGCAGCTTAGGGAACAGCGCTGAAGCTTTCTTT,CASSLGNSAEAFF
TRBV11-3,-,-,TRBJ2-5,TGTGCCAGCGGATCCCGAGGGGGCCAAGAGACCCAGTACTTC,CASGSRGGQETQYF
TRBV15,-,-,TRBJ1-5,TGTGCCACCAGCAATATGACAGTCAATCAGCCCCAGCATTTT,CATSNMTVNQPQHF
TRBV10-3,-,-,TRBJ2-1,TGTGCCATCAGTGAGACAGGGCTAAGCGGCAATGAGCAGTTCTTC,CAISETGLSGNEQFF
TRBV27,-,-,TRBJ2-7,TGTGCCAGCAGTTTCGGCCAGGGAAGCTCCTACGAGCAGTACTTC,CASSFGQGSSYEQYF
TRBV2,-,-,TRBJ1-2,TGTGCCAGCAGTGTGGAAAGGAATAACTATGGCTACACCTTC,CASSVERNNYGYTF
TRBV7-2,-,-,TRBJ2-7,TGTGCCAGCAGCTTAGCTAGAGCTACCTACGAGCAGTACTTC,CASSLARATYEQYF
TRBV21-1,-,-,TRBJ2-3,TGTGCCAGCAGCAACGCAACCGGAACTAGCACAGATACGCAGTATTTT,CASSNATGTSTDTQYF
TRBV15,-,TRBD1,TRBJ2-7,TGTGCCACCAGCACCCGACAGGGGGCGCGGGGAGAGCAGTACTTC,CATSTRQGARGEQYF
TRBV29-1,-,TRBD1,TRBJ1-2,TGCAGCGTGGGACAGGACTATGGCTACACCTTC,CSVGQDYGYTF